A single sample is the source of the 4 T cell receptor beta chains below, sequenced in a study of breast tumors, draining lymph nodes, adjacent tissues. TCRdb called the multiplex PCR reads again in MiXCR, with one record for every CDR3 protein. The profile shows 290,000 or so distinct CDR3 sequences, roughly 30% of them singletons. Axillary draining lymph nodes of breast cancer patients supplied the node samples. Sequencing used axillary lymph node tissue. The receptors derive from a female donor with breast cancer. Some clones in this sample may be carry-over from other donors' samples.

As to this clonotype: This may be a read error: a much more frequent sequence differs by one nucleotide. The CDR3 here is CAWSVRVGTGSSPLHF. CDR3 DNA sequence: TGTGCCTGGAGTGTACGAGTTGGGACAGGGTCGTCACCCCTCCACTTT. The chain employs TRBV30 and TRBJ1-6, with 9 bases aligning to TRBD1. The ends lost 0 bases at V and 10 bases at J; junction bases unmatched: 10. The CDR3 has 16 residues. Germline CDR1 reads GTSNPN; CDR2 reads SVGIG (reference sequence).

This clonotype has ten or more counts. This chain links TRBV14 with TRBJ2-3, with TRBD2 matching over 15 bases. The CDR3 is made up of 16 amino acids. J gave up 6 bases and V 4 bases, and 5 bases lay outside the gene matches. Germline V gives CDR1 SGHDN, CDR2 FVKESK. The CDR3 reads CASSLGLAGGSDTQYF. In nucleotides, the CDR3 is TGTGCCAGCAGCCTGGGACTAGCGGGAGGATCGGATACGCAGTATTTT.

This clonotype was recorded many times. Written as DNA, the CDR3 is TGTGCCAGCAGCAAGGACAACGGGCCCTACGAGCAGTACTTC. Translated: CASSKDNGPYEQYF. The chain combines TRBV5-4 with TRBJ2-7, with a possible D match to TRBD1 (5 bases). V lost 4 bases to trimming and J lost 2 bases, with 13 bases between them. The CDR3 extends over 14 amino acids. The germline V gene encodes CDR1 SGHNT and CDR2 YYREEE (reference sequence).

This clonotype was found many times. The chain joins TRBV29-1 to TRBJ2-2; D is unresolved. Deletions cut 1 base from V and 0 bases from J, with 6 bases between. Germline CDR1 is SQVTM and CDR2 is ANQGSEA. This CDR3 spans 14 amino acids. The DNA for the CDR3 is TGCAGCGTTGAAGGTATTTCGAACACCGGGGAGCTGTTTTTT. Translating gives CSVEGISNTGELFF.